This TCR beta chain was sequenced for a study of blood T cell repertoires in COVID-19. Looking at the study overall: PBMCs, B-cell-depleted T cells, or T cells were the source of the cDNA or gDNA that made up the material.

This table comes from immunoSEQ multiplex PCR, and its TCRdb copy is limited to in-frame clones, with some not included. The sample lists about 300,000 clones; roughly 91% were seen once. A Seattle source enrolled patients during active infection and followed them longitudinally. V shed 6 bases and J shed 0 bases, with 8 bases lying between them. This CDR3 has 13 residues. Germline CDR1 and CDR2: LNHDA and SQIVND (reference sequence). The sample taken for sequencing was peripheral blood. The receptor was derived from a woman in her twenties or thirties with COVID-19, enrolled during active disease. The chain carries TRBV19 and TRBJ1-1, with unresolved D. The CDR3: CASSFTMNTEAFF. The CDR3 region has the DNA TGTGCCAGTAGCTTCACTATGAACACTGAAGCTTTCTTT.